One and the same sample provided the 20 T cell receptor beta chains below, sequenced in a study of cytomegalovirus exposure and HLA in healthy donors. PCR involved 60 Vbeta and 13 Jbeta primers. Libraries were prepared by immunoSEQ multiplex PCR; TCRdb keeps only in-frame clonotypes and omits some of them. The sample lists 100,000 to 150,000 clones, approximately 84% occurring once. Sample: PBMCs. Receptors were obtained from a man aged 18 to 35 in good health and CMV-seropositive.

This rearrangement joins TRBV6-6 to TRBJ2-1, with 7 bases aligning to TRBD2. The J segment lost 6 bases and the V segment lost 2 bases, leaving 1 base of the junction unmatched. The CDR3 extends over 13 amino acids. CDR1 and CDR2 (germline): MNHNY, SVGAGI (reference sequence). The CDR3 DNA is TGTGCCAGCAGTTACGGCGGGGGCAATGAGCAGTTCTTC. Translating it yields CASSYGGGNEQFF.

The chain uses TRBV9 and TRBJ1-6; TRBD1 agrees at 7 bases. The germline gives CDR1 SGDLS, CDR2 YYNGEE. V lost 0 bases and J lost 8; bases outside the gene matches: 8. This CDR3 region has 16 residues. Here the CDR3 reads CASSVGTGGQHSPLHF. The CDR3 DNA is TGTGCCAGCAGCGTAGGGACAGGAGGACAGCATTCACCCCTCCACTTT.

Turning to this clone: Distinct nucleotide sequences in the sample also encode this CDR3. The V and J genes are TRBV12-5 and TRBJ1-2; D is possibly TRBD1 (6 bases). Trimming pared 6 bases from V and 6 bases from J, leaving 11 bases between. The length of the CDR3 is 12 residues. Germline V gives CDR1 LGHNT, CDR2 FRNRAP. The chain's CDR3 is CASGYPGDGYTF. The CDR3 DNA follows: TGTGCTAGTGGGTACCCAGGGGATGGCTACACCTTC.

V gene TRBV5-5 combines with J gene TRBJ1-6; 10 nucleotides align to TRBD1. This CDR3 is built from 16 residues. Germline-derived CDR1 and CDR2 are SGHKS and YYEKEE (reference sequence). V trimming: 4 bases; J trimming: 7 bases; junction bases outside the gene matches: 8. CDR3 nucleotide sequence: TGTGCCAGCAGCCCCGTGTCGGGACAGGGGAATTCACCCCTCCACTTT. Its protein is CASSPVSGQGNSPLHF.

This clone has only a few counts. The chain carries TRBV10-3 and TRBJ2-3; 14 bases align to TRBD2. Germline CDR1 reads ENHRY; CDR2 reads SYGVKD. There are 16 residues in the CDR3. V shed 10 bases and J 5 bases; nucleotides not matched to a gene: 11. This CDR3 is CATQTNGLAGGDTQYF. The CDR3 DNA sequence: TGTGCCACTCAAACAAATGGACTAGCGGGAGGAGATACGCAGTATTTT.

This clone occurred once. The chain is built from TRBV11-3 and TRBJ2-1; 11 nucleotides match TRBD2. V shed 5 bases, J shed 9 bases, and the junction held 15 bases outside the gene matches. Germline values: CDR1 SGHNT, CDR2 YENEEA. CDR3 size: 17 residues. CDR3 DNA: TGTGCCAGCAGCCCAAGGGCCACTAGCGGGACTAGCGGTGAGCAGTTCTTC. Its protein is CASSPRATSGTSGEQFF. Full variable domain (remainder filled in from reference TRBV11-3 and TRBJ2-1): EAGVVQSPRYKIIEKKQPVAFWCNPISGHNTLYWYLQNLGQGPELLIRYENEEAVDDSQLPKDRFSAERLKGVDSTLKIQPAELGDSAVYLCASSPRATSGTSGEQFFGPGTRLTVL.

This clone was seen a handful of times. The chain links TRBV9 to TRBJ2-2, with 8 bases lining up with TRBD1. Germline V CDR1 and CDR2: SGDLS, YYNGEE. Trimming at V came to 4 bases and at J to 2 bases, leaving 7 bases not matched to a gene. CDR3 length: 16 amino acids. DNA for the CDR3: TGTGCCAGCAGCCACAGACAGGGGCGAAACACCGGGGAGCTGTTTTTT. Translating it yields CASSHRQGRNTGELFF.

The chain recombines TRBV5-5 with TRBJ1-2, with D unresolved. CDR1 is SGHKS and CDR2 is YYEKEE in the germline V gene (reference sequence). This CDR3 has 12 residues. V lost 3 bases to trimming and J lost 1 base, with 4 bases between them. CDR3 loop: CASSSFNYGYTF. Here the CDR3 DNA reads TGTGCCAGCAGCTCCTTTAACTATGGCTACACCTTC.

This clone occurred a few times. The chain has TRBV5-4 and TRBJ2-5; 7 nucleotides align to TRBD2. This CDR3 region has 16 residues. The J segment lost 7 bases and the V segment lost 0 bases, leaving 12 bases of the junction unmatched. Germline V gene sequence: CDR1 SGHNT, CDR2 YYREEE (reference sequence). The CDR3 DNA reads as TGTGCCAGCAGCTTGGCCGGCGGGGGTCCCCAGGCGACCCAGTACTTC. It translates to CASSLAGGGPQATQYF.

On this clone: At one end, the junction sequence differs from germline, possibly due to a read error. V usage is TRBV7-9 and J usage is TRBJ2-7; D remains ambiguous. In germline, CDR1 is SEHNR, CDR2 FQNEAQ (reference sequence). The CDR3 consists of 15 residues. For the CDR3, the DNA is TGTTCCAGCAGCTATGAAGGCGGTTTTCTTCACGAGCAGTACTTC. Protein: CSSSYEGGFLHEQYF.

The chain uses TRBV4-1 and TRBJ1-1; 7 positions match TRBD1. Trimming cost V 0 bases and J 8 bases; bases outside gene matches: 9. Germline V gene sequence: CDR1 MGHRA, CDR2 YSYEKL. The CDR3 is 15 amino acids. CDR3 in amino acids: CASSQDIGGRGEAFF. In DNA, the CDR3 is TGCGCCAGCAGCCAAGATATAGGCGGCAGGGGGGAAGCTTTCTTT.

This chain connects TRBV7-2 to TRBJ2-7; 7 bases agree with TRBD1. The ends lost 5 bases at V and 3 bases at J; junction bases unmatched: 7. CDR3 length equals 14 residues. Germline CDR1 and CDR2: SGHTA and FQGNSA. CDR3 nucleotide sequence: TGTGCCAGCAGCGCGACAGGGTACGACTACGAGCAGTACTTC. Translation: CASSATGYDYEQYF.

The CDR3 DNA sequence: TGTGCCAGCTCCCCTTGGACAGGGGATACCGGGGAGCTGTTTTTT. This gives the protein CASSPWTGDTGELFF. J is TRBJ2-2 and V is TRBV6-1; 9 nucleotides line up with TRBD1. This CDR3 has 15 amino acids. After removal of 8 bases from V and 5 bases from J, the junction contained 9 bases not matched to a gene. Germline-derived CDR1 and CDR2 are MNHNS and SASEGT.

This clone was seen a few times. This CDR3 is CASSRDRGGTEAFF. In DNA, the CDR3 is TGTGCCAGCAGCCGGGACAGGGGTGGGACTGAAGCTTTCTTT. The chain has TRBV6-6 and TRBJ1-1, with 10 bases identical to TRBD1. J lost 5 bases, V lost 6 bases, and 6 bases had no gene match. CDR1 is MNHNY and CDR2 is SVGAGI in the germline V gene (reference sequence). The length of the CDR3 is 14 residues.

CDR3 residues: CASQGATGKGYTF. The CDR3 region has the DNA TGTGCCAGCCAAGGCGCAACAGGGAAGGGCTACACCTTC. The rearrangement joins TRBV6-5 to TRBJ1-2; tentative D call: TRBD1 (6 bases). The CDR3 is 13 residues long. Trimming left V 8 bases short and J 8 bases short, with 18 bases between. Germline V gene sequence: CDR1 MNHEY, CDR2 SVGAGI.

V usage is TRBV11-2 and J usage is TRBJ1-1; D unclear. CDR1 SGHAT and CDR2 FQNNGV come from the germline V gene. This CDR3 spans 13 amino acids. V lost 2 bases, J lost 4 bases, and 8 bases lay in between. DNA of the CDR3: TGTGCCAGCAGCTTACGCGGTTTCACTGAAGCTTTCTTT. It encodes CASSLRGFTEAFF.

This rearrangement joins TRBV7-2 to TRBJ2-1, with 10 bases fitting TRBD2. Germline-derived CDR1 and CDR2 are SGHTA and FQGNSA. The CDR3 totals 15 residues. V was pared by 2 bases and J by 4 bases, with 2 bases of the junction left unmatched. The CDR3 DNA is TGTGCCAGCAGCTTACTAGCGGGGGAGTACAATGAGCAGTTCTTC. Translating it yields CASSLLAGEYNEQFF.

The CDR3 DNA reads TGCGCCAGCAGCCAACTGCGGGAGGGCCGTGGGGAGCAGTACTTC. Translating it yields CASSQLREGRGEQYF. The rearrangement uses TRBV4-3 and TRBJ2-7; 9 nucleotides align to TRBD2. CDR1 is LGHNA and CDR2 is YSLEER in the germline V gene. The CDR3 runs 15 residues. V dropped 2 bases and J dropped 7; count of bases not matched to a gene: 9.

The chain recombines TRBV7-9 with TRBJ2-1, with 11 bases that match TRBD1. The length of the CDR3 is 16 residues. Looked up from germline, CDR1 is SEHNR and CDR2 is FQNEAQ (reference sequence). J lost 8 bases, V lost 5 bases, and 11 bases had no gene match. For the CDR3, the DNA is TGTGCCAGCAGCCCCCGAGGACAGGGGGCGCTCGATGAGCAGTTCTTC. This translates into CASSPRGQGALDEQFF.

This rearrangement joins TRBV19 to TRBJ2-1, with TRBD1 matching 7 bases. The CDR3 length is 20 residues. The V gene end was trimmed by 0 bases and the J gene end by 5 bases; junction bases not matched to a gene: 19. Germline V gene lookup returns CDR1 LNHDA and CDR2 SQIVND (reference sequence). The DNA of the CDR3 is TGTGCCAGTAGTATAGATGCCACTACGATTGTCAGGGGGTCCAACAATGAGCAGTTCTTC. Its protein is CASSIDATTIVRGSNNEQFF.